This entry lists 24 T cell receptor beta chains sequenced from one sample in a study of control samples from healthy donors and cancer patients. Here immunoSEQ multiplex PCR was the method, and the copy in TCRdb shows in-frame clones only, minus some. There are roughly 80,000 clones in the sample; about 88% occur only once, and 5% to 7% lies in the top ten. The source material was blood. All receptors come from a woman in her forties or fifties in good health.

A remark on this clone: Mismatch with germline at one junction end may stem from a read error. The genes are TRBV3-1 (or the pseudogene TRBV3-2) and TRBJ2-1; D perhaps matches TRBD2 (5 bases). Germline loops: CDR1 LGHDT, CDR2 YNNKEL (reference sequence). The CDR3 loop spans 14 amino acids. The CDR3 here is CASSEGGFKSNRVF. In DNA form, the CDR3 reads TGTGCCAGCAGCGAAGGAGGTTTTAAAAGCAATAGGGTCTTC.

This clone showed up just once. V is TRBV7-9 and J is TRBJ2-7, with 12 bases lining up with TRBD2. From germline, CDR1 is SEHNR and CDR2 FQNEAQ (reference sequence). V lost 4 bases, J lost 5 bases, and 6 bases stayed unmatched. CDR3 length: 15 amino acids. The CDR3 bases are TGTGCCAGCAGCTCACTAGCGGGGGGTCTCCACGAGCAGTACTTC. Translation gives CASSSLAGGLHEQYF.

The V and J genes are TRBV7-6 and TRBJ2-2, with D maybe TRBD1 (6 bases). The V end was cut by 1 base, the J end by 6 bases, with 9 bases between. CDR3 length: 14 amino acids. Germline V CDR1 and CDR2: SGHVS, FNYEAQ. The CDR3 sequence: CASSLDRTAGELFF. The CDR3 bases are TGTGCCAGCAGCTTAGATAGGACAGCCGGGGAGCTGTTTTTT.

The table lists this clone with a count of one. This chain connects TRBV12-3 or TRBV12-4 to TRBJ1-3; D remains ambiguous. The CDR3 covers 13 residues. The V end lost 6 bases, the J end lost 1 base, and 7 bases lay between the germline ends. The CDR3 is CASSLISGNTIYF. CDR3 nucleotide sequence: TGTGCCAGCAGCCTTATATCTGGAAACACCATATATTTT.

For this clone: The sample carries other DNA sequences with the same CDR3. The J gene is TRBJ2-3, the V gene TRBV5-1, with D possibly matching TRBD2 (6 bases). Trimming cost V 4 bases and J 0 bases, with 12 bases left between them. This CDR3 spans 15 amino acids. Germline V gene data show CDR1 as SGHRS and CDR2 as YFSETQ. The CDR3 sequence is CASSRGGTSTDTQYF. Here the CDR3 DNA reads TGCGCCAGCAGCCGCGGAGGGACGAGCACAGATACGCAGTATTTT.

CDR3 in amino acids: CASSYSTGRGEADTQYF. The CDR3 region has the DNA TGTGCCAGCAGTTACTCGACAGGCCGAGGGGAGGCAGATACGCAGTATTTT. The rearrangement links TRBV6-2 or TRBV6-3 to TRBJ2-3; D possibly matches TRBD1 or TRBD2 (6 bases each). The CDR3 loop spans 17 amino acids. V dropped 0 bases and J dropped 4 bases, with 17 bases sitting between them. The germline CDR1 and CDR2 sequences are MNHEY and SVGEGT.

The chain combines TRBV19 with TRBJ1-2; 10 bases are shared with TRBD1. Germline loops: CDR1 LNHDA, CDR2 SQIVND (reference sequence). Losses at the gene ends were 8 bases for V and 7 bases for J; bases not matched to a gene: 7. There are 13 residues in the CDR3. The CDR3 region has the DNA TGTGCCAGTTTCGACAGGGGGCTAAGTGGCTACACCTTC. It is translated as CASFDRGLSGYTF.

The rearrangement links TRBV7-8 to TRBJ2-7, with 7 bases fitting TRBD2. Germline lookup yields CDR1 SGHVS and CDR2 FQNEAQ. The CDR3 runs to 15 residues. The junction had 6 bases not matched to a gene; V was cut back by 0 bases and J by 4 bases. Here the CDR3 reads CASSLAYQRGYEQYF. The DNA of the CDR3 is TGTGCCAGCAGCTTAGCATACCAGCGGGGATACGAGCAGTACTTC.

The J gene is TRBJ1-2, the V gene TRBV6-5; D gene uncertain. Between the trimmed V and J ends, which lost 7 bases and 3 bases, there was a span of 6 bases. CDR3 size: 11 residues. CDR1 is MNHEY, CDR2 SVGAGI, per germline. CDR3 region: CASTLDYGYTF. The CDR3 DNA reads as TGTGCCAGCACCTTGGACTATGGCTACACCTTC.

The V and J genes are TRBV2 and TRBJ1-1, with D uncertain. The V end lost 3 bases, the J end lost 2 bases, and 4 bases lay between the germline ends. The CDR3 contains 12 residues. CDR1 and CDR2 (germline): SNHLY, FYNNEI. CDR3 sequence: CASSDSNTEAFF. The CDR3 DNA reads TGTGCCAGCAGTGACAGTAACACTGAAGCTTTCTTT.

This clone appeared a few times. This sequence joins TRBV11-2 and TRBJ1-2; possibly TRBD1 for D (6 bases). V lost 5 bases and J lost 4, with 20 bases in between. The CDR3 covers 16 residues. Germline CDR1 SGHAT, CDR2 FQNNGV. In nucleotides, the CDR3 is TGTGCCAGCAGCCCTGAACGGGGGCGATGGGGCTATGGCTACACCTTC. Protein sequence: CASSPERGRWGYGYTF.

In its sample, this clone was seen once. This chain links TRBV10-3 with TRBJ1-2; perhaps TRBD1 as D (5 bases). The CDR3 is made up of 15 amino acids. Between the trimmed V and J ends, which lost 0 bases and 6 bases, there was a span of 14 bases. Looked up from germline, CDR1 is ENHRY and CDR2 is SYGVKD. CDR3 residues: CAISESPSGGDGYTF. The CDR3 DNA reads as TGTGCCATCAGTGAGTCTCCCTCGGGGGGGGATGGCTACACCTTC.

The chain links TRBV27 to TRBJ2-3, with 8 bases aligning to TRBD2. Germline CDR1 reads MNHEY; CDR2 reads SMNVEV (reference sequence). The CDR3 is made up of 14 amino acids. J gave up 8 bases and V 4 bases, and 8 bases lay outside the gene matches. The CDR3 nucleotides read TGTGCCAGCAGTTCCGGGGGGGCCCTGGCTACGCAGTATTTT. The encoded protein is CASSSGGALATQYF.

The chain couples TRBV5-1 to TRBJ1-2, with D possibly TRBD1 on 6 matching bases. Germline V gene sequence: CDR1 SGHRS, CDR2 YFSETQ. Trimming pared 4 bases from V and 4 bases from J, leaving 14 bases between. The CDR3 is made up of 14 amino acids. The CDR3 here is CASSPETGLYGYTF. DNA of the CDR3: TGCGCCAGCAGCCCTGAGACAGGCCTCTATGGCTACACCTTC.

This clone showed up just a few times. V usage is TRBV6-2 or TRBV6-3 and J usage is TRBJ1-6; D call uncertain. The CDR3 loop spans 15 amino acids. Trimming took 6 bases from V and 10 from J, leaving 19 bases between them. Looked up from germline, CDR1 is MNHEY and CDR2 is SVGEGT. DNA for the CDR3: TGTGCCAGCAGCCAACGACTGGGGTGGGGATCACCCCTCCACTTT. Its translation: CASSQRLGWGSPLHF.

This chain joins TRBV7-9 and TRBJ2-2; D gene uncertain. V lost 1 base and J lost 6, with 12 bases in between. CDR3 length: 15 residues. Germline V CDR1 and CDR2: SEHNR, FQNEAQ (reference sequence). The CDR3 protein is CASSLVSSHSGELFF. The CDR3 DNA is TGTGCCAGCAGCTTAGTGTCTAGTCATTCCGGGGAGCTGTTTTTT.

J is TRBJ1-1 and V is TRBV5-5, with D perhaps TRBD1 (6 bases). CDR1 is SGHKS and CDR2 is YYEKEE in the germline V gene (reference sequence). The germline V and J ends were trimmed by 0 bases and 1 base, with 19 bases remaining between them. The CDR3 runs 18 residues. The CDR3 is CASSLGLLLGAWNTEAFF. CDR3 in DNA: TGTGCCAGCAGCTTGGGTTTGTTATTGGGGGCTTGGAACACTGAAGCTTTCTTT.

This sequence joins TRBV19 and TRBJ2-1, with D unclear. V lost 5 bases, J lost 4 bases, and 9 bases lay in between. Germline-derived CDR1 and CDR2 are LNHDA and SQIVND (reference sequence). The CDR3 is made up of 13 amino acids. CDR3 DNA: TGTGCCAGTAGTGTCGACGGTTACAATGAGCAGTTCTTC. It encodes CASSVDGYNEQFF.

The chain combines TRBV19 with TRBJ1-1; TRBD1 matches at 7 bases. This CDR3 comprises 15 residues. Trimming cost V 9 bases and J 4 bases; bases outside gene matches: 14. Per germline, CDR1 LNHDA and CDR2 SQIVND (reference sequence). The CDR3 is CASRQGGTVATEAFF. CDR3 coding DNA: TGTGCCAGCCGACAGGGAGGGACGGTGGCCACTGAAGCTTTCTTT.

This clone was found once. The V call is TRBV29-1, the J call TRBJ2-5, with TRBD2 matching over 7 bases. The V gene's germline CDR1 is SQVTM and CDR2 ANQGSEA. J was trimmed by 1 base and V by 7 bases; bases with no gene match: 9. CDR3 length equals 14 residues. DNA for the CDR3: TGCAGCGCCCTTAGCGGGCCATCCCAAGAGACCCAGTACTTC. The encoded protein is CSALSGPSQETQYF.

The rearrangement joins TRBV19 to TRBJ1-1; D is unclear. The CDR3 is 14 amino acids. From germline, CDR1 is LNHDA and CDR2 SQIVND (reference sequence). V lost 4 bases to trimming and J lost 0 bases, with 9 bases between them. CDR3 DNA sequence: TGTGCCAGTAGTAAAGGCAACATGAACACTGAAGCTTTCTTT. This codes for CASSKGNMNTEAFF.

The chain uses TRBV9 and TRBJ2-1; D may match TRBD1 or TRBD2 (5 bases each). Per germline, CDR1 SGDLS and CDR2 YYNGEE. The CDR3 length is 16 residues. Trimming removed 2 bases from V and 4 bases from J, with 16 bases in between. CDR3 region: CASSVSLGTDYNEQFF. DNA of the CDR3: TGTGCCAGCAGCGTGTCTTTAGGGACCGATTACAATGAGCAGTTCTTC.

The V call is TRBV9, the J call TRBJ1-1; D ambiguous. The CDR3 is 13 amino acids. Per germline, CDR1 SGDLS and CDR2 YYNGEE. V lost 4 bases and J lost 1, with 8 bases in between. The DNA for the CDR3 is TGTGCCAGCAGCTCCGACCCGAACACTGAAGCTTTCTTT. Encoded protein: CASSSDPNTEAFF.

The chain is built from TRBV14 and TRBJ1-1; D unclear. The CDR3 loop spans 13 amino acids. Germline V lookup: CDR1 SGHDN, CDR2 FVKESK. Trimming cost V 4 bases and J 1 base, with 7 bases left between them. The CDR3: CASSLTRNTEAFF. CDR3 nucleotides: TGTGCCAGCAGCCTGACACGGAACACTGAAGCTTTCTTT.